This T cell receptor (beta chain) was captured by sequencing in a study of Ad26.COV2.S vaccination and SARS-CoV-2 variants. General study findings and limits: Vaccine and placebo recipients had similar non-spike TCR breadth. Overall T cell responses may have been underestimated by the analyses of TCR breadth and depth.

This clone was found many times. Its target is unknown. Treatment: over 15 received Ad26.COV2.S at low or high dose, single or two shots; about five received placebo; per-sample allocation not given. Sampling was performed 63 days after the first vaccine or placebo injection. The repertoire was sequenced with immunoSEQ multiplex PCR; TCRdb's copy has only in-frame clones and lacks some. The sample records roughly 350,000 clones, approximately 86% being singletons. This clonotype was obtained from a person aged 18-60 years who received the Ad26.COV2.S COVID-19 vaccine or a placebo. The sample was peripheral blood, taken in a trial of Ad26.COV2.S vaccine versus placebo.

The CDR3 sequence is CASSLAFITINEKLFF. The DNA of the CDR3 is TGTGCCAGCAGTTTGGCTTTCATTACCATTAATGAAAAACTGTTTTTT. The chain uses TRBV27 and TRBJ1-4; D unclear. CDR3 length: 16 residues. Germline CDR1 MNHEY, CDR2 SMNVEV (reference sequence). Trimming pared 3 bases from V and 4 bases from J, leaving 15 bases between.